This paragraph reports one T cell receptor (beta chain). Per germline, CDR1 SGDLS and CDR2 YYNGEE. V dropped 0 bases and J dropped 2 bases, with 9 bases sitting between them. CDR3 size: 15 residues. The sample belongs to a study of blood T cell repertoires in COVID-19. As for the study in general: The samples span acute and convalescent COVID-19 from the United States, Italy and Spain. PBMCs, B-cell-depleted T cells, or T cells were the source of the cDNA or gDNA that made up the material.

Original analysis: Estimation of nucleated cell counts was performed using reference gene primer amplification. Repertoires were generated with immunoSEQ multiplex PCR, while TCRdb's copy carries only in-frame clones and drops some. Clonal size and the V and J genes are those of that table, whereas D and trimming came from the DNA. The table shows approximately 71,000 clones, with 70% to 80% occurring only once. The sequence came from a human donor in a cohort sampled during active COVID-19. The chain links TRBV9 to TRBJ1-3; a possible D gene is TRBD1 (5 bases). The material sequenced was peripheral blood. The CDR3, as DNA: TGTGCCAGCAGCGTAGGCGACAGTCCTGGAAACACCATATATTTT. Protein sequence: CASSVGDSPGNTIYF.